Listed here are 23 T cell receptor beta chains from one sample, sequenced in a study of blood T cell repertoires in COVID-19. Assay used: immunoSEQ multiplex PCR; TCRdb lists only in-frame clones, some missing. The sample records about 280,000 clones, 89% being singletons. The specimen sequenced was peripheral blood. These receptors all stem from a man in his fifties or sixties with acute or convalescent COVID-19.

The CDR3 spells CSASGAGTGHSNQPQHF. The CDR3 DNA reads TGCAGTGCTAGTGGCGCCGGGACAGGGCATAGCAATCAGCCCCAGCATTTT. The chain couples TRBV20-1 to TRBJ1-5; TRBD1 matches at 9 bases. The length of the CDR3 is 17 residues. Germline loops: CDR1 DFQATT, CDR2 SNEGSKA (reference sequence). With V trimmed by 3 bases and J by 0 bases, 9 bases remained unmatched.

This sequence joins TRBV5-5 and TRBJ1-1; D remains ambiguous. Trimming cost V 0 bases and J 1 base, with 7 bases left between them. The CDR3 is made up of 14 amino acids. The germline CDR1 and CDR2 sequences are SGHKS and YYEKEE (reference sequence). In DNA, the CDR3 is TGTGCCAGCAGCTTGGTTACAGAGAACACTGAAGCTTTCTTT. Translation: CASSLVTENTEAFF.

The V gene is TRBV14, the J gene TRBJ2-1; 8 positions agree with TRBD2. Germline V CDR1 and CDR2: SGHDN, FVKESK. V lost 4 bases, J lost 12 bases, and 8 bases stayed unmatched. CDR3 length equals 13 residues. DNA of the CDR3: TGTGCCAGCAGCCGGGCGCGGGGGGTTGGGCAGTTCTTC. Protein product: CASSRARGVGQFF.

The V and J genes are TRBV15 and TRBJ1-4; D unresolved. In germline, CDR1 is LNHNV, CDR2 YYDKDF (reference sequence). There are 17 residues in the CDR3. The V gene lost 1 base and the J gene lost 0 bases, with 12 bases spanning the gap. CDR3 nucleotides: TGTGCCACCAGCAGAGGAGCCGGGGAAACAACTAATGAAAAACTGTTTTTT. This codes for CATSRGAGETTNEKLFF.

The chain joins TRBV5-1 to TRBJ2-3; 8 nucleotides match TRBD2. J gave up 3 bases and V 5 bases, and 5 bases lay outside the gene matches. The V gene's germline CDR1 is SGHRS and CDR2 YFSETQ. CDR3 size: 14 residues. CDR3 loop: CASSIGGATDTQYF. The CDR3, as DNA: TGCGCCAGCAGTATCGGGGGGGCAACAGATACGCAGTATTTT.

The gene calls are TRBV12-3 or TRBV12-4 and TRBJ2-3; possibly TRBD2 for D (5 bases). V dropped 1 base and J dropped 5 bases, with 7 bases sitting between them. There are 13 residues in the CDR3. The CDR3 coding sequence is TGTGCCAGCAGTTTAGGACGGGAAGATACGCAGTATTTT. It yields the protein CASSLGREDTQYF.

The chain joins TRBV5-6 to TRBJ1-2, with TRBD1 matching over 9 bases. Germline loops: CDR1 SGHDT, CDR2 YYEEEE. With 3 bases clipped from V and 8 bases from J, the junction kept 8 bases outside the gene matches. The CDR3 has 14 amino acids. In DNA, the CDR3 is TGTGCCAGCAGCTATCGGGACAGGGTTCTCGGCTACACCTTC. Translated: CASSYRDRVLGYTF. Full variable domain (outside the CDR3, taken from reference TRBV5-6 and TRBJ1-2): DAGVTQSPTHLIKTRGQQVTLRCSPKSGHDTVSWYQQALGQGPQFIFQYYEEEERQRGNFPDRFSGHQFPNYSSELNVNALLLGDSALYLCASSYRDRVLGYTFGSGTRLTVV.

This sequence joins TRBV30 and TRBJ1-4; D unresolved. The CDR3 consists of 14 residues. Germline V gives CDR1 GTSNPN, CDR2 SVGIG (reference sequence). V lost 4 bases and J 8 bases, leaving 17 bases between the germline ends. This CDR3 reads CAWIDKPPKEKLFF. CDR3 in DNA: TGTGCCTGGATCGATAAGCCCCCCAAAGAAAAACTGTTTTTT.

The chain links TRBV29-1 to TRBJ1-1; 7 bases are shared with TRBD1. The V gene end was trimmed by 7 bases and the J gene end by 8 bases; junction bases not matched to a gene: 4. Germline assignment: CDR1 SQVTM and CDR2 ANQGSEA. The CDR3 has 10 amino acids. For the CDR3, the DNA is TGCAGCGCCTTACAGGGGGAAGCTTTCTTT. It specifies CSALQGEAFF.

This chain uses TRBV2 with TRBJ2-1; D is possibly TRBD1 (5 bases). This CDR3 contains 12 residues. Germline assignment: CDR1 SNHLY and CDR2 FYNNEI. Trimming took off 7 bases at V and 6 bases at J, with 10 bases between the two ends. CDR3 region: CASITQGNEQFF. The CDR3 nucleotides read TGTGCCAGCATTACGCAGGGCAATGAGCAGTTCTTC.

The chain joins TRBV19 to TRBJ2-3; 7 bases agree with TRBD1. The germline CDR1 and CDR2 sequences are LNHDA and SQIVND (reference sequence). This CDR3 spans 15 amino acids. Germline trimming cut 3 bases from V and 4 bases from J; bases unmatched to any gene: 7. The CDR3 DNA follows: TGTGCCAGTAGTATGCCCGGAACAGGGGCAGATACGCAGTATTTT. Translation gives CASSMPGTGADTQYF.

The chain recombines TRBV19 with TRBJ2-3; 11 positions agree with TRBD2. The V and J ends lost 6 bases and 4 bases, in that order; junction bases with no gene match: 6. Germline assignment: CDR1 LNHDA and CDR2 SQIVND (reference sequence). The length of the CDR3 is 15 residues. The CDR3 DNA is TGTGCCAGTAGCGCTGGACTAGCGGGCTCAGATACGCAGTATTTT. This codes for CASSAGLAGSDTQYF.

J is TRBJ2-3 and V is TRBV28; the D is unclear. Germline lookup yields CDR1 MDHEN and CDR2 SYDVKM. V shed 10 bases and J shed 0 bases, with 11 bases lying between them. The CDR3 consists of 13 residues. DNA of the CDR3: TGTGCCACCGTGGTGCGGAGCACAGATACGCAGTATTTT. Encoded protein: CATVVRSTDTQYF.

Comments on this clone: A much larger clone differs from this one at a single base, so this may be a read error. The sample has other DNA sequences that encode this CDR3 too. This chain connects TRBV3-1 (or the pseudogene TRBV3-2) to TRBJ2-3; tentative D call: TRBD1 (5 bases). From germline, CDR1 is LGHDT and CDR2 YNNKEL (reference sequence). The CDR3 covers 14 residues. V was shortened by 1 base and J by 2 bases, with 7 bases between the two germline ends. CDR3 coding DNA: TGTGCCAGCAGCCAAGGACAGTTCACAGATACGCAGTATTTT. It specifies CASSQGQFTDTQYF.

This chain uses TRBV2 with TRBJ2-3; 9 bases align to TRBD2. The CDR3 contains 15 residues. V trimming: 3 bases; J trimming: 2 bases; junction bases outside the gene matches: 3. Germline loops: CDR1 SNHLY, CDR2 FYNNEI. CDR3 sequence (DNA): TGTGCCAGCAGTGAGAGCGGGGGGTTCACAGATACGCAGTATTTT. This translates into CASSESGGFTDTQYF. The entire variable domain, with the rest obtained from reference TRBV2 and TRBJ2-3, is as follows: EPEVTQTPSHQVTQMGQEVILRCVPISNHLYFYWYRQILGQKVEFLVSFYNNEISEKSEIFDDQFSVERPDGSNFTLKIRSTKLEDSAMYFCASSESGGFTDTQYFGPGTRLTVL.

This chain joins TRBV5-5 and TRBJ2-7; D possibly corresponds to TRBD1 (6 bases). This CDR3 contains 13 residues. V was clipped by 4 bases and J by 0 bases, with 8 bases between them. Germline V CDR1 and CDR2: SGHKS, YYEKEE (reference sequence). In DNA, the CDR3 is TGTGCCAGCAGCGTACAGGGCTCCTACGAGCAGTACTTC. It translates to CASSVQGSYEQYF.

The V and J genes are TRBV7-3 and TRBJ1-2; D remains unclear. V shed 6 bases and J shed 7 bases, with 12 bases lying between them. The CDR3 loop spans 12 amino acids. Germline V gene lookup returns CDR1 SGHTA and CDR2 FQGTGA. The CDR3: CASSAEGRGYTF. CDR3 in DNA: TGTGCCAGCAGTGCTGAGGGTCGTGGCTACACCTTC.

This clone was counted a few times. CDR3 sequence: CASSPPRTGGDTQYF. The CDR3 DNA is TGTGCCAGCTCACCACCGCGGACAGGGGGAGATACGCAGTATTTT. The rearrangement links TRBV18 to TRBJ2-3; TRBD1 matches at 10 bases. The germline gives CDR1 KGHSH, CDR2 LQKENI. J lost 5 bases, V lost 0 bases, and 2 bases had no gene match. This CDR3 spans 15 amino acids. The whole variable domain, filled in from reference TRBV18 and TRBJ2-3, reads NAGVMQNPRHLVRRRGQEARLRCSPMKGHSHVYWYRQLPEEGLKFMVYLQKENIIDESGMPKERFSAEFPKEGPSILRIQQVVRGDSAAYFCASSPPRTGGDTQYFGPGTRLTVL.

In DNA form, the CDR3 reads TGTGCCAGCAGTGGGTTGGGACAGCCTAATCAGCCCCAGCATTTT. It translates to CASSGLGQPNQPQHF. The chain is built from TRBV2 and TRBJ1-5, with TRBD1 identical over 7 bases. Germline CDR1 and CDR2: SNHLY and FYNNEI. The junction had 7 bases not matched to a gene; V was cut back by 4 bases and J by 4 bases. This CDR3 is built from 15 residues.

The rearrangement uses TRBV19 and TRBJ1-2, with D possibly TRBD1 on 6 matching bases. CDR3 length equals 14 residues. Looked up from germline, CDR1 is LNHDA and CDR2 is SQIVND (reference sequence). V shed 5 bases and J shed 1 base, with 11 bases lying between them. The CDR3 sequence: CASSLRQDNYGYTF. In DNA, the CDR3 is TGTGCCAGTAGTCTAAGACAGGATAACTATGGCTACACCTTC.

This chain links TRBV7-9 with TRBJ1-1; 9 nucleotides align to TRBD1. V lost 2 bases, J lost 1 base, and 5 bases stayed unmatched. The CDR3 extends over 16 amino acids. The germline V gene has CDR1 SEHNR and CDR2 FQNEAQ (reference sequence). The CDR3 here is CASSLRGQGRNTEAFF. CDR3 DNA sequence: TGTGCCAGCAGCTTAAGAGGACAGGGGAGGAACACTGAAGCTTTCTTT.

The chain couples TRBV21-1 to TRBJ2-7; TRBD1 is taken as the D call from the table, unchecked against the DNA. TRBV21-1 is annotated as a pseudogene. The CDR3 covers 12 residues. CDR3 nucleotide sequence: TGTGCCAGCAGCATCACAGGGGTCGAGCAGTACTTC. This gives the protein CASSITGVEQYF.

This clone was observed a single time. The genes are TRBV10-1 and TRBJ1-5, with a tentative D call TRBD1 (5 bases). Germline V CDR1 and CDR2: WNHNN, SYGVQD (reference sequence). CDR3 length: 14 amino acids. Trimming removed 10 bases from V and 4 bases from J, with 17 bases in between. The CDR3 bases are TGCGCCACCCGGGGGGGGTCAAATAATCAGCCCCAGCATTTT. It yields the protein CATRGGSNNQPQHF.